This TCR beta chain was obtained from a study of blood T cells in healthy people across ages. The length of the CDR3 is 15 residues. Germline V lookup: CDR1 SEHNR, CDR2 FQNEAQ (reference sequence). V shed 4 bases and J shed 1 base, with 14 bases lying between them. Through a sample-barcoded 5' primer and a J-beta primer mix, a second PCR was run for roughly 6 to 11 cycles. TCRdb analysed the 5' RACE reads with MiXCR anew, one entry per CDR3 protein. The sample lists approximately 900,000 distinct CDR3 sequences; about 44% were seen once. This rearrangement joins TRBV7-9 to TRBJ2-7, with D possibly TRBD1 on 6 matching bases. The sample taken for sequencing was blood. The receptor comes from a man aged 25-45 years in good health. This chain's CDR3 is CASSWGQPRSYEQYF. DNA for the CDR3: TGTGCCAGCAGCTGGGGGCAGCCGAGGTCCTACGAGCAGTACTTC. Complete variable domain (other parts from reference TRBV7-9 and TRBJ2-7): DTGVSQNPRHKITKRGQNVTFRCDPISEHNRLYWYRQTLGQGPEFLTYFQNEAQLEKSRLLSDRFSAERPKGSFSTLEIQRTEQGDSAMYLCASSWGQPRSYEQYFGPGTRLTVT.